This T cell receptor beta chain was found in a study of blood T cell repertoires in COVID-19. This clone was recorded only once. V dropped 4 bases and J dropped 3 bases, with 15 bases sitting between them. The CDR3 consists of 16 residues. Per germline, CDR1 MGHRA and CDR2 YSYEKL. Profiled with immunoSEQ multiplex PCR; TCRdb holds only in-frame clones, not every one. The repertoire includes roughly 250,000 clones, approximately 90% of them detected once, and roughly 3.3% sits in the top ten. V is TRBV4-1 and J is TRBJ1-4; maybe TRBD1 (6 bases). Sequencing used peripheral blood. The origin of this receptor is a middle-aged woman with acute or convalescent COVID-19. CDR3 nucleotide sequence: TGCGCCAGCAGCCCGAGGAGGGGGGGAGCTAATGAAAAACTGTTTTTT. Amino acid sequence: CASSPRRGGANEKLFF.